The sequence of this T cell receptor (beta chain) was determined in a study of neurological immune-mediated disorders. General study points: None of the CDR3 amino acid sequences found in expanded clones was shared across subjects. This suggests that the TCR-beta repertoires were private in all groups.

This clonotype has ten or more counts. Its antigen is currently unknown. PBMCs stored at -80 C, numbering 2 million, were the origin of the unsorted libraries. The cDNA was synthesized by means of template-switch 5'RACE, which was carried out with 10-nucleotide random UMIs. TCRdb recomputed calls from the 5' RACE reads with MiXCR, one row per CDR3 protein. The sample shows 70,000 to 95,000 distinct CDR3 sequences, more than 15% of them seen only once. Trimming took 4 bases from V and 8 from J; bases not matched to a gene: 2. In germline, CDR1 is SGHDT, CDR2 YYEEEE. CDR3 length: 11 amino acids. The sample taken for sequencing was PBMCs. The clonotype originates from a middle-aged woman in good health. The V gene is TRBV5-6, the J gene TRBJ1-1; 7 bases fit TRBD1. The CDR3 coding sequence is TGTGCCAGCAGCCAGACAGGGGAAGCTTTCTTT. This gives the protein CASSQTGEAFF.